The TCR beta chain described here comes from a study of shared clonotypes between healthy human individuals. Splitting of CD4+ cells produced CD45RA+ naive and CD45RA-negative memory subsets. Trimming removed 2 bases at V and 3 bases at J, with 13 bases between. The CDR3 is 15 amino acids. Germline assignment: CDR1 SGHTA and CDR2 FQGNSA. As regards this clone: Its antigen is not known.

Sorted-subset replicate PCR reactions were performed with approximately 180 ng DNA, corresponding to 25,000 to 35,000 T cell genomes. Assay: immunoSEQ multiplex PCR; the TCRdb copy retains only in-frame clones and omits some. This sample yields fewer than 2.5 million clones, of which approximately 94% are seen a single time; around 0.37% belongs to the top ten. General study points: A limitation of the genetic and exposure-history diversity represented arose from few donors.

This rearrangement joins TRBV7-2 to TRBJ2-5, with a possible D match to TRBD1 (6 bases). The source of this sequence is a man aged 18 to 35 in good health. Some clones in this sample may be carry-over from other donors' samples. The sample taken for sequencing was naive CD4+ T cells from PBMCs. Subset reported: CD45RA+ positively selected. CDR3 bases: TGTGCCAGCAGCTTACCCCCGGGACAAGAAGAGACCCAGTACTTC. This translates into CASSLPPGQEETQYF.